These 24 T cell receptor beta chains were sequenced from one sample in a study of cytomegalovirus exposure and HLA in healthy donors. Researchers ran the PCR with 60 Vbeta and 13 Jbeta primers. The assay was immunoSEQ multiplex PCR, and TCRdb's table has in-frame clones only and misses some. The sample includes 130,000 or so clones, roughly 77% of them seen just once. What was sequenced was PBMCs. Receptor source: a man aged 35-49 years in good health and CMV-seronegative.

J is TRBJ2-3 and V is TRBV4-2, with 8 bases lining up with TRBD2. This CDR3 spans 17 amino acids. From germline, CDR1 is LGHNA and CDR2 YNFKEQ. After removal of 2 bases from V and 0 bases from J, the junction contained 7 bases not matched to a gene. CDR3 loop: CASSQSVSGTSTDTQYF. The DNA for the CDR3 is TGTGCCAGCAGCCAATCGGTTAGCGGGACTAGCACAGATACGCAGTATTTT.

The rearrangement uses TRBV6-5 and TRBJ1-5; tentatively, D is TRBD1 (5 bases). The CDR3 extends over 14 amino acids. The germline V gene encodes CDR1 MNHEY and CDR2 SVGAGI. Trimming took off 5 bases at V and 0 bases at J, with 8 bases between the two ends. DNA of the CDR3: TGTGCCAGCAGTGCACAGGATAGCAATCAGCCCCAGCATTTT. This translates into CASSAQDSNQPQHF.

V and J are TRBV6-6 and TRBJ2-1; TRBD1 might be the D (6 bases). The V and J ends lost 6 bases and 1 base respectively, with 16 bases between them. The germline V gene encodes CDR1 MNHNY and CDR2 SVGAGI (reference sequence). This CDR3 spans 16 amino acids. CDR3: CASRVQGDFSYNEQFF. As DNA, the CDR3 is TGTGCCAGCAGAGTACAGGGTGACTTTTCCTACAATGAGCAGTTCTTC.

The rearrangement uses TRBV5-4 and TRBJ2-5, with 9 bases lining up with TRBD1. Germline assignment: CDR1 SGHNT and CDR2 YYREEE (reference sequence). CDR3 length equals 14 residues. Trimming removed 7 bases from V and 2 bases from J; junction bases left unmatched: 6. CDR3 DNA: TGTGCCAGCGGACGACAGGGGGGACAAGAGACCCAGTACTTC. Encoded protein: CASGRQGGQETQYF. Complete variable domain (other parts from reference TRBV5-4 and TRBJ2-5): ETGVTQSPTHLIKTRGQQVTLRCSSQSGHNTVSWYQQALGQGPQFIFQYYREEENGRGNFPPRFSGLQFPNYSSELNVNALELDDSALYLCASGRQGGQETQYFGPGTRLLVL.

This chain links TRBV18 with TRBJ2-3, with 8 positions matching TRBD2. Looked up from germline, CDR1 is KGHSH and CDR2 is LQKENI. The ends lost 3 bases at V and 2 bases at J; junction bases unmatched: 10. This CDR3 is 17 amino acids long. Written as DNA, the CDR3 is TGTGCCAGCTCACCCCTAAGCGGGGGACCCCCCACAGATACGCAGTATTTT. As protein: CASSPLSGGPPTDTQYF.

The V gene is TRBV28, the J gene TRBJ1-4; TRBD1 agrees at 12 bases. This CDR3 is 15 amino acids long. Germline CDR1 MDHEN, CDR2 SYDVKM. The trim removed 4 bases at V and 7 bases at J, leaving 4 bases unmatched. The CDR3 region is CASSSGQGAPEKLFF. The CDR3 DNA reads TGTGCCAGCAGTTCGGGACAGGGGGCGCCTGAAAAACTGTTTTTT.

The J gene is TRBJ1-2, the V gene TRBV7-9, with D maybe TRBD1 (5 bases). The CDR3 totals 18 residues. Germline-derived CDR1 and CDR2 are SEHNR and FQNEAQ (reference sequence). The V gene lost 5 bases and the J gene lost 0 bases, with 22 bases spanning the gap. Here the CDR3 reads CASSKPFSPQGPNYGYTF. The CDR3 nucleotides are TGTGCCAGCAGCAAACCATTTTCCCCGCAGGGCCCTAACTATGGCTACACCTTC. The entire variable domain, with the rest obtained from reference TRBV7-9 and TRBJ1-2, is as follows: DTGVSQNPRHKITKRGQNVTFRCDPISEHNRLYWYRQTLGQGPEFLTYFQNEAQLEKSRLLSDRFSAERPKGSFSTLEIQRTEQGDSAMYLCASSKPFSPQGPNYGYTFGSGTRLTVV.

The chain links TRBV7-9 to TRBJ2-7; TRBD2 agrees at 8 bases. Germline V gene data show CDR1 as SEHNR and CDR2 as FQNEAQ (reference sequence). This CDR3 comprises 14 residues. J lost 5 bases, V lost 8 bases, and 11 bases had no gene match. The CDR3 region is CASGRAGAGDEQYF. CDR3 bases: TGTGCCAGCGGCAGAGCGGGGGCCGGGGACGAGCAGTACTTC.

The V gene is TRBV5-4, the J gene TRBJ2-3; 11 bases map to TRBD2. The CDR3 runs 15 residues. Trimming at V came to 7 bases and at J to 7 bases, leaving 11 bases not matched to a gene. CDR1 and CDR2 (germline): SGHNT, YYREEE (reference sequence). In DNA, the CDR3 is TGTGCCAGCTCCAACGAGGGACTAGCGGTGAATACGCAGTATTTT. This codes for CASSNEGLAVNTQYF. Using reference TRBV5-4 and TRBJ2-3 for the parts outside the CDR3, the full variable domain is ETGVTQSPTHLIKTRGQQVTLRCSSQSGHNTVSWYQQALGQGPQFIFQYYREEENGRGNFPPRFSGLQFPNYSSELNVNALELDDSALYLCASSNEGLAVNTQYFGPGTRLTVL.

V usage is TRBV7-3 and J usage is TRBJ1-5; D not resolved. The CDR3 length is 13 residues. V lost 3 bases, J lost 4 bases, and 7 bases lay in between. Germline loops: CDR1 SGHTA, CDR2 FQGTGA. CDR3 in DNA: TGTGCCAGCAGCTTGGGAGATAATCAGCCCCAGCATTTT. It encodes CASSLGDNQPQHF.

The chain uses TRBV7-2 and TRBJ2-1; the D gene is possibly TRBD1 (5 bases). The CDR3 covers 15 residues. Trimming shortened V by 1 base and J by 7 bases, and 14 bases separated the two germline ends. Germline V gene lookup returns CDR1 SGHTA and CDR2 FQGNSA. Here the CDR3 DNA reads TGTGCCAGCAGCTTAGGACAGCCCCCTCTGAATGAGCAGTTCTTC. Encoded protein: CASSLGQPPLNEQFF. The full variable domain, rest sourced from reference TRBV7-2 and TRBJ2-1, is GAGVSQSPSNKVTEKGKDVELRCDPISGHTALYWYRQSLGQGLEFLIYFQGNSAPDKSGLPSDRFSAERTGGSVSTLTIQRTQQEDSAVYLCASSLGQPPLNEQFFGPGTRLTVL.

As to this clone: One end of the junction does not line up with germline, which may come from a read error. This chain links TRBV4-2 with TRBJ1-4; D is unresolved. This CDR3 comprises 13 residues. Per the germline V gene, CDR1 is LGHNA and CDR2 is YNFKEQ. The CDR3 DNA sequence: TGTGCCAGCAGCCAAGATTGGCCCACTCCCCGGGTTTTT. The encoded protein is CASSQDWPTPRVF.

J is TRBJ2-1 and V is TRBV9, with a tentative D call TRBD2 (7 bases). The CDR3 is 22 amino acids. The V and J ends lost 4 bases and 0 bases respectively, with 32 bases between them. Germline lookup yields CDR1 SGDLS and CDR2 YYNGEE. The CDR3 sequence is CASSSTTGTPVLASSSYNEQFF. The CDR3 bases are TGTGCCAGCAGCTCGACCACCGGGACACCAGTACTAGCGTCCAGCTCCTACAATGAGCAGTTCTTC.

The chain has TRBV18 and TRBJ2-1; TRBD1 agrees at 7 bases. The germline gives CDR1 KGHSH, CDR2 LQKENI. The CDR3 totals 16 residues. V shed 6 bases, J shed 2 bases, and the junction held 10 bases outside the gene matches. The CDR3 loop reads CASSPLDRAPYNEQFF. Written as DNA, the CDR3 is TGTGCCAGCTCCCCTCTCGACAGGGCCCCCTACAATGAGCAGTTCTTC.

Judged by abundance, this clone is medium-sized. The chain recombines TRBV28 with TRBJ2-1, with 10 positions matching TRBD2. This CDR3 region has 15 residues. Trimming removed 6 bases from V and 4 bases from J; junction bases left unmatched: 6. Looked up from germline, CDR1 is MDHEN and CDR2 is SYDVKM. CDR3 loop: CASREREGRYNEQFF. CDR3 nucleotides: TGTGCCAGCAGAGAGCGGGAGGGCCGGTACAATGAGCAGTTCTTC.

The rearrangement joins TRBV7-7 to TRBJ1-3; D gene uncertain. The germline V and J ends were trimmed by 5 bases and 0 bases, with 14 bases remaining between them. This CDR3 is built from 16 residues. Germline CDR1 and CDR2: SSHAT and FNYEAQ (reference sequence). CDR3 sequence (DNA): TGTGCCAGCAGCCCTAGCGAGATATCCTCTGGAAACACCATATATTTT. Translated: CASSPSEISSGNTIYF.

The chain uses TRBV27 and TRBJ1-6; weak D call: TRBD1 (5 bases). CDR3 length equals 16 residues. Germline lookup yields CDR1 MNHEY and CDR2 SMNVEV (reference sequence). The V end was cut by 3 bases, the J end by 10 bases, with 19 bases between. CDR3 residues: CASSFNRGFGGSPLHF. The CDR3 bases are TGTGCCAGCAGTTTTAATCGGGGCTTCGGGGGATCACCCCTCCACTTT.

The V and J genes are TRBV18 and TRBJ2-1, with 8 bases that match TRBD2. The J segment lost 3 bases and the V segment lost 6 bases, leaving 13 bases of the junction unmatched. Germline-derived CDR1 and CDR2 are KGHSH and LQKENI. The CDR3 runs to 17 residues. CDR3 in DNA: TGTGCCAGCTCGCCGACGGGTAGCGGGAACATCTACAATGAGCAGTTCTTC. Translation gives CASSPTGSGNIYNEQFF. Drawing the rest from reference TRBV18 and TRBJ2-1, the complete variable domain is NAGVMQNPRHLVRRRGQEARLRCSPMKGHSHVYWYRQLPEEGLKFMVYLQKENIIDESGMPKERFSAEFPKEGPSILRIQQVVRGDSAAYFCASSPTGSGNIYNEQFFGPGTRLTVL.

This clone was picked up one time. The chain employs TRBV27 and TRBJ2-7, with D maybe TRBD2 (5 bases). Germline CDR1 reads MNHEY; CDR2 reads SMNVEV (reference sequence). CDR3 length: 15 residues. V was shortened by 5 bases and J by 3 bases, with 17 bases between the two germline ends. The CDR3 is CASSQTTFGVYEQYF. In nucleotides, the CDR3 is TGTGCCAGCAGTCAAACGACGTTCGGGGTCTACGAGCAGTACTTC.

The chain carries TRBV30 and TRBJ2-7; D not certain. Germline CDR1 GTSNPN, CDR2 SVGIG (reference sequence). Between the trimmed V and J ends, which lost 0 bases and 3 bases, there was a span of 15 bases. The CDR3 is 15 residues long. The CDR3 DNA reads as TGTGCCTGGAGTGTAGGCGGAGATCCCCTCTACGAGCAGTACTTC. This codes for CAWSVGGDPLYEQYF. The variable domain in full, with the rest retrieved from reference TRBV30 and TRBJ2-7, is SQTIHQWPATLVQPVGSPLSLECTVEGTSNPNLYWYRQAAGRGLQLLFYSVGIGQISSEVPQNLSASRPQDRQFILSSKKLLLSDSGFYLCAWSVGGDPLYEQYFGPGTRLTVT.

The CDR3 nucleotides are TGTGCCAGCAGCGTCGGAGACAGAGGCACCGAGCAGTACTTC. It translates to CASSVGDRGTEQYF. The chain couples TRBV9 to TRBJ2-7, with D perhaps TRBD1 (5 bases). This CDR3 is 14 amino acids long. Germline CDR1 and CDR2: SGDLS and YYNGEE. Trimming stripped 2 bases from V and 6 bases from J, with 15 bases between.

This sequence joins TRBV5-6 and TRBJ2-1; 14 bases are a match to TRBD2. The V and J ends lost 3 bases and 6 bases, in that order; junction bases with no gene match: 2. Germline-derived CDR1 and CDR2 are SGHDT and YYEEEE. The CDR3 runs 15 residues. CDR3 bases: TGTGCCAGCAGCTCCGGACTAGCGGGAGGCAATGAGCAGTTCTTC. It encodes CASSSGLAGGNEQFF. Drawing the rest from reference TRBV5-6 and TRBJ2-1, the complete variable domain is DAGVTQSPTHLIKTRGQQVTLRCSPKSGHDTVSWYQQALGQGPQFIFQYYEEEERQRGNFPDRFSGHQFPNYSSELNVNALLLGDSALYLCASSSGLAGGNEQFFGPGTRLTVL.

This sequence joins TRBV19 and TRBJ1-1; maybe TRBD1 (5 bases). This CDR3 has 14 residues. V lost 3 bases and J lost 1, with 9 bases in between. The germline V gene has CDR1 LNHDA and CDR2 SQIVND (reference sequence). CDR3 sequence: CASSILQGNTEAFF. The CDR3 coding sequence is TGTGCCAGTAGTATCCTCCAGGGGAACACTGAAGCTTTCTTT.

The V and J genes are TRBV7-8 and TRBJ2-1; 7 bases are a match to TRBD2. CDR1 is SGHVS and CDR2 is FQNEAQ in the germline V gene. The CDR3 is 13 amino acids. The J segment lost 9 bases and the V segment lost 5 bases, leaving 7 bases of the junction unmatched. DNA of the CDR3: TGTGCCAGCAGCGTAATCTCGGGAGGTGAGCAGTTCTTC. Protein sequence: CASSVISGGEQFF.